These 22 T cell receptor beta chains came from one sample sequenced in a study of blood T cell repertoires in COVID-19. The data were produced by immunoSEQ multiplex PCR, yet TCRdb's version contains in-frame clones alone and is incomplete. The sample lists some 320,000 clones, about 88% seen once, with around 2.5% in the top ten. Sequencing was carried out using PBMCs or T cells enriched from blood (not recorded which). These receptor sequences come from a man between 60 and 70 years old who had recovered from COVID-19.

This chain joins TRBV12-3 or TRBV12-4 and TRBJ1-5; D call uncertain. V shed 4 bases and J shed 4 bases, with 5 bases lying between them. This CDR3 region has 12 residues. CDR3 sequence reads: CASSWLNQPQHF. CDR3 DNA sequence: TGTGCCAGCAGTTGGCTTAATCAGCCCCAGCATTTT.

V usage is TRBV9 and J usage is TRBJ1-3, with D possibly matching TRBD1 (5 bases). With 7 bases removed from V and 2 bases from J, the gap between germline ends came to 10 bases. This CDR3 comprises 13 residues. Germline loops: CDR1 SGDLS, CDR2 YYNGEE. CDR3 sequence (DNA): TGTGCCAGCGGGGGAGGGGCTGGAAACACCATATATTTT. Amino acid sequence: CASGGGAGNTIYF.

The rearrangement uses TRBV29-1 and TRBJ2-7; 9 bases fit TRBD1. Germline loops: CDR1 SQVTM, CDR2 ANQGSEA. V trimming: 4 bases; J trimming: 7 bases; junction bases outside the gene matches: 8. The CDR3 length is 13 residues. The CDR3 bases are TGCAGCGTTGTGGGGACAGGGATTGGAGAGCAGTACTTC. This gives the protein CSVVGTGIGEQYF.

This clone has more than one count but fewer than ten. This chain connects TRBV6-5 to TRBJ1-1; maybe TRBD1 (5 bases). Trimming removed 6 bases at V and 2 bases at J, with 13 bases between. The CDR3 sequence is 14 residues long. The V gene's germline CDR1 is MNHEY and CDR2 SVGAGI. The CDR3 is CASSVAGVNTEAFF. The CDR3 coding sequence is TGTGCCAGCAGCGTCGCGGGGGTTAACACTGAAGCTTTCTTT.

The chain carries TRBV28 and TRBJ2-7, with D possibly matching TRBD2 (5 bases). V was clipped by 6 bases and J by 4 bases, with 19 bases between them. The CDR3 has 15 residues. The germline CDR1 and CDR2 sequences are MDHEN and SYDVKM. The CDR3 bases are TGTGCCAGCAGATCCATAGTCCGGACGGGATACGAGCAGTACTTC. This encodes CASRSIVRTGYEQYF. The full variable domain, in which reference TRBV28 and TRBJ2-7 provide the parts outside the CDR3, is DVKVTQSSRYLVKRTGEKVFLECVQDMDHENMFWYRQDPGLGLRLIYFSYDVKMKEKGDIPEGYSVSREKKERFSLILESASTNQTSMYLCASRSIVRTGYEQYFGPGTRLTVT.

The V and J genes are TRBV29-1 and TRBJ2-1; 14 bases fit TRBD2. Per the germline V gene, CDR1 is SQVTM and CDR2 is ANQGSEA. CDR3 length: 14 residues. Germline trimming cut 7 bases from V and 7 bases from J; bases unmatched to any gene: 6. The CDR3 region has the DNA TGCAGCGGAAGGACTAGCGGGGGGCCAAATGAGCAGTTCTTC. Translation gives CSGRTSGGPNEQFF.

The chain is built from TRBV15 and TRBJ2-2; a possible D gene is TRBD2 (6 bases). The CDR3 is 14 amino acids. Trimming took off 0 bases at V and 7 bases at J, with 9 bases between the two ends. Germline V gives CDR1 LNHNV, CDR2 YYDKDF (reference sequence). DNA for the CDR3: TGTGCCACCAGCAGAGATTCCGGGGGCGGGGAGCTGTTTTTT. Its translation: CATSRDSGGGELFF.

This chain links TRBV6-5 with TRBJ1-1; D uncertain. Germline values: CDR1 MNHEY, CDR2 SVGAGI. The V and J ends lost 8 bases and 4 bases respectively, with 11 bases between them. The CDR3 covers 12 residues. The CDR3 region is CASERHSTEAFF. CDR3 sequence (DNA): TGTGCCAGCGAGCGGCATAGCACTGAAGCTTTCTTT.

The V gene is TRBV10-1, the J gene TRBJ2-7, with 7 bases identical to TRBD2. Per germline, CDR1 WNHNN and CDR2 SYGVQD (reference sequence). This CDR3 region has 16 residues. The ends lost 7 bases at V and 3 bases at J; junction bases unmatched: 15. CDR3 DNA: TGCGCCAGCACCCGAGGGTTAGCGGGTGCGGTCTACGAGCAGTACTTC. Protein product: CASTRGLAGAVYEQYF.

The table lists this clone with a count of one. V is TRBV7-8 and J is TRBJ1-1; 9 nucleotides agree with TRBD1. Germline assignment: CDR1 SGHVS and CDR2 FQNEAQ. The CDR3 contains 16 residues. V trimming: 4 bases; J trimming: 1 base; junction bases outside the gene matches: 7. As DNA, the CDR3 is TGTGCCAGCAGCTCTGGGACAGGGCGGGGGAACACTGAAGCTTTCTTT. It yields the protein CASSSGTGRGNTEAFF.

The chain has TRBV19 and TRBJ1-6, with 9 bases aligning to TRBD1. Germline V gives CDR1 LNHDA, CDR2 SQIVND (reference sequence). J lost 2 bases, V lost 5 bases, and 13 bases had no gene match. This CDR3 contains 19 residues. The DNA for the CDR3 is TGTGCCAGTAGTTACCGGGACAGGGTATCTAGCGCCTATAATTCACCCCTCCACTTT. Encoded protein: CASSYRDRVSSAYNSPLHF. Looking up the rest from reference TRBV19 and TRBJ1-6 gives the full variable domain: DGGITQSPKYLFRKEGQNVTLSCEQNLNHDAMYWYRQDPGQGLRLIYYSQIVNDFQKGDIAEGYSVSREKKESFPLTVTSAQKNPTAFYLCASSYRDRVSSAYNSPLHFGNGTRLTVT.

This chain connects TRBV5-1 to TRBJ1-1; 7 bases match TRBD1. CDR1 and CDR2 from the germline V gene are SGHRS and YFSETQ. J was trimmed by 0 bases and V by 2 bases; bases with no gene match: 7. The CDR3 is 16 residues long. As DNA, the CDR3 is TGCGCCAGCAGCTTAAAGACAGGGACAATGAACACTGAAGCTTTCTTT. This codes for CASSLKTGTMNTEAFF.

CDR3 DNA sequence: TGTGCCAGCAGCCAAGGACTAGCGGTTACCGGGGAGCTGTTTTTT. Its protein product is CASSQGLAVTGELFF. The V call is TRBV3-1 (or the pseudogene TRBV3-2), the J call TRBJ2-2, with TRBD2 matching 9 bases. Trimming took 1 base from V and 5 from J; bases not matched to a gene: 2. Germline-derived CDR1 and CDR2 are LGHDT and YNNKEL (reference sequence). This CDR3 region has 15 residues.

The genes are TRBV4-1 and TRBJ1-5; 7 nucleotides align to TRBD1. The junction had 3 bases not matched to a gene; V was cut back by 2 bases and J by 2 bases. Germline loops: CDR1 MGHRA, CDR2 YSYEKL. The CDR3 totals 15 residues. The CDR3: CASSQTGVGNQPQHF. CDR3 DNA sequence: TGCGCCAGCAGCCAAACAGGGGTTGGCAATCAGCCCCAGCATTTT.

This sequence joins TRBV4-2 and TRBJ1-4; D is ambiguous. V was clipped by 3 bases and J by 7 bases, with 27 bases between them. CDR3 length: 19 amino acids. CDR1 LGHNA and CDR2 YNFKEQ come from the germline V gene. The CDR3 DNA follows: TGTGCCAGCAGCCAGCACACGACGGGAGCGAAAAATCGGGGTGAAAAACTGTTTTTT. Residues: CASSQHTTGAKNRGEKLFF.

J is TRBJ1-1 and V is TRBV18; TRBD1 might be the D (6 bases). With 4 bases removed from V and 1 base from J, the gap between germline ends came to 7 bases. The germline CDR1 and CDR2 sequences are KGHSH and LQKENI. The CDR3 consists of 13 residues. CDR3 sequence (DNA): TGTGCCAGCTCACGGGACAAGAACACTGAAGCTTTCTTT. This gives the protein CASSRDKNTEAFF.

CDR3 bases: TGTGCCAGCCTCGGGACAGCTTACAATGAGCAGTTCTTC. The encoded protein is CASLGTAYNEQFF. The rearrangement joins TRBV12-3 or TRBV12-4 to TRBJ2-1, with 7 bases identical to TRBD1. This CDR3 contains 13 residues. Trimming at V came to 8 bases and at J to 4 bases, leaving 5 bases not matched to a gene.

The table lists this clone with a count of one. This chain links TRBV7-9 with TRBJ1-1; D is uncertain. This CDR3 spans 12 amino acids. With 6 bases removed from V and 8 bases from J, the gap between germline ends came to 13 bases. Germline lookup yields CDR1 SEHNR and CDR2 FQNEAQ (reference sequence). The CDR3 bases are TGTGCCAGCAGTAAGGACTGGGCGGAAGCTTTCTTT. Its translation: CASSKDWAEAFF.

A note on this clone: A junction boundary mismatches the germline segment, possibly from a read error. CDR3 protein: CASSLQSLAGIIVF. In DNA, the CDR3 is TGTGCCAGCAGCTTACAATCACTAGCGGGAATAATTGTCTTC. This sequence joins TRBV7-8 and TRBJ2-1; 10 nucleotides match TRBD2. CDR1 is SGHVS, CDR2 FQNEAQ, per germline. The CDR3 contains 14 residues.

This clone was seen only a few times. This chain links TRBV5-1 with TRBJ2-7; 7 bases line up with TRBD2. Trimming at V came to 0 bases and at J to 3 bases, leaving 12 bases not matched to a gene. The germline V gene has CDR1 SGHRS and CDR2 YFSETQ. The CDR3 extends over 17 amino acids. The CDR3 DNA is TGCGCCAGCAGCTTGGTAAAAGGGACTACCGGTCTCTACGAGCAGTACTTC. Translating gives CASSLVKGTTGLYEQYF.

The chain employs TRBV7-3 and TRBJ1-1; D is uncertain. This CDR3 has 13 residues. V was shortened by 4 bases and J by 4 bases, with 10 bases between the two germline ends. Per germline, CDR1 SGHTA and CDR2 FQGTGA. CDR3 sequence (DNA): TGTGCCAGCAGCTCCCGCCCCGGCACTGAAGCTTTCTTT. The encoded protein is CASSSRPGTEAFF.

The V call is TRBV7-9, the J call TRBJ1-4, with 8 positions matching TRBD1. The V and J ends lost 5 bases and 3 bases, in that order; junction bases with no gene match: 14. The CDR3 contains 18 residues. The germline CDR1 and CDR2 sequences are SEHNR and FQNEAQ (reference sequence). CDR3: CASSPHRGGPSANEKLFF. CDR3 nucleotides: TGTGCCAGCAGCCCCCACAGGGGGGGTCCGTCGGCTAATGAAAAACTGTTTTTT.